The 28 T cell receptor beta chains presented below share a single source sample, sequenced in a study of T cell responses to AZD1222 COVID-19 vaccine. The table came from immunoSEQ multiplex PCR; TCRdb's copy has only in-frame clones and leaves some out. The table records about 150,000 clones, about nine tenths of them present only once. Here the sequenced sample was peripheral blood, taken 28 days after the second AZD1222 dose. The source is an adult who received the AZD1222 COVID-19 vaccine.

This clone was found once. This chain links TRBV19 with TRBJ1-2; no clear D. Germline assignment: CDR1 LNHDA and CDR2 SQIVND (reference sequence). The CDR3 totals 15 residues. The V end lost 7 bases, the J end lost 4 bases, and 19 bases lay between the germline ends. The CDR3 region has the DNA TGTGCCAGTACCCTAAGACCCCAAGAACTCTATGGCTACACCTTC. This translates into CASTLRPQELYGYTF.

The CDR3 DNA reads as TGCGCCAGCAGCTTAGCGGTACTTTCCTACGAGCAGTACTTC. It yields the protein CASSLAVLSYEQYF. The genes are TRBV5-1 and TRBJ2-7; D may be TRBD2 (5 bases). The CDR3 loop spans 14 amino acids. In germline, CDR1 is SGHRS, CDR2 YFSETQ. Trimming removed 2 bases from V and 1 base from J, with 10 bases in between.

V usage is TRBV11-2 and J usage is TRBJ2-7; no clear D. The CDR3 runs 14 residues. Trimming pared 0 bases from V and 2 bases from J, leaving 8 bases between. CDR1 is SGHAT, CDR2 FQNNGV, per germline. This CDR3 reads CASSLDSAAYEQYF. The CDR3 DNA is TGTGCCAGCAGCTTAGATAGTGCGGCCTACGAGCAGTACTTC.

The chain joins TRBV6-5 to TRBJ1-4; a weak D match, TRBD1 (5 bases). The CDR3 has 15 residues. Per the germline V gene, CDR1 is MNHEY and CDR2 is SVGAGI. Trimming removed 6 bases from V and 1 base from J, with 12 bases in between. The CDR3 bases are TGTGCCAGCAGCAGCGACAGAGGAACTAATGAAAAACTGTTTTTT. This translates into CASSSDRGTNEKLFF.

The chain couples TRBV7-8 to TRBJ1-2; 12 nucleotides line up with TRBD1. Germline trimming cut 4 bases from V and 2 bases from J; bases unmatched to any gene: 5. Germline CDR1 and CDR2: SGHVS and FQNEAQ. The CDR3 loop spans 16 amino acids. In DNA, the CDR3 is TGTGCCAGCAGCTGGGAGGGGACAGGGGGCAACTATGGCTACACCTTC. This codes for CASSWEGTGGNYGYTF.

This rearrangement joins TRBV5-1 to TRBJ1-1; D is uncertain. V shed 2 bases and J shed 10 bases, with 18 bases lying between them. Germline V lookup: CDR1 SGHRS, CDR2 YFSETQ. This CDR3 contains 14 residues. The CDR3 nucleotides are TGCGCCAGCAGCTTTGACACCCATCGGGTCGGAGCTTTCTTT. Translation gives CASSFDTHRVGAFF.

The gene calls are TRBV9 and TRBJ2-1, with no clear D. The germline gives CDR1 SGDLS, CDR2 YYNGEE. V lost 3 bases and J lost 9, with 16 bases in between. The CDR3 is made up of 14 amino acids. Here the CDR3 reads CASSASPRYVEQFF. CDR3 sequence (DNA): TGTGCCAGCAGCGCCTCGCCTCGCTACGTTGAGCAGTTCTTC.

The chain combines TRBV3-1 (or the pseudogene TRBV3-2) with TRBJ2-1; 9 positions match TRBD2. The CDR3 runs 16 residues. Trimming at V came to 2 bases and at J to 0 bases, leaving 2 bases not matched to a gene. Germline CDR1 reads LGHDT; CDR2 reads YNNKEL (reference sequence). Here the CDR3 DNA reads TGTGCCAGCAGCCAAATTAGCGGGAGCTCCTACAATGAGCAGTTCTTC. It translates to CASSQISGSSYNEQFF.

The CDR3 protein is CASSPGLAVTDTQYF. DNA of the CDR3: TGCGCCAGCAGCCCGGGACTAGCGGTCACAGATACGCAGTATTTT. The chain couples TRBV5-1 to TRBJ2-3; 11 positions match TRBD2. With 4 bases clipped from V and 2 bases from J, the junction kept 3 bases outside the gene matches. The CDR3 contains 15 residues. Germline-derived CDR1 and CDR2 are SGHRS and YFSETQ.

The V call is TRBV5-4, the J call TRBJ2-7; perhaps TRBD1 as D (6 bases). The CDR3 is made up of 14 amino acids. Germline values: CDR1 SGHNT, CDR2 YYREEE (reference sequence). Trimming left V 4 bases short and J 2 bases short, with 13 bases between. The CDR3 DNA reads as TGTGCCAGCAGCCCTAGGACAGCCCCCTACGAGCAGTACTTC. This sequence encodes CASSPRTAPYEQYF.

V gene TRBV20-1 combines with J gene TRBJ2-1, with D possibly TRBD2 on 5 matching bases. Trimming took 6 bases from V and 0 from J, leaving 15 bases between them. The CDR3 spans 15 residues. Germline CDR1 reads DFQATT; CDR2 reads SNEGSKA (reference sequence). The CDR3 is CSASPPRVSYNEQFF. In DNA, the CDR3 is TGCAGTGCGAGTCCACCGCGGGTCTCCTACAATGAGCAGTTCTTC.

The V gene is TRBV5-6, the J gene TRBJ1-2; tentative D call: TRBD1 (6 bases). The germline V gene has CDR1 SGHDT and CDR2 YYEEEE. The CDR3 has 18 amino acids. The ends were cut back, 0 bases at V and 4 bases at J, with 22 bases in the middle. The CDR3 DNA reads TGTGCCAGCAGCTTGGCCCCGCCGTGGGACACCTACTCCTATGGCTACACCTTC. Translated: CASSLAPPWDTYSYGYTF.

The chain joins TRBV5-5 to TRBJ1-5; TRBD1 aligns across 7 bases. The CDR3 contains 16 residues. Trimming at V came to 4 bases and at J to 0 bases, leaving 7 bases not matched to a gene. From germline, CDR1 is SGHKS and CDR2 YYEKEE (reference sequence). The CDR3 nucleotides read TGTGCCAGCAGCGGTGGGACAGCTTATAGCAATCAGCCCCAGCATTTT. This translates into CASSGGTAYSNQPQHF. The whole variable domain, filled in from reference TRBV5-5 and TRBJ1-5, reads DAGVTQSPTHLIKTRGQQVTLRCSPISGHKSVSWYQQVLGQGPQFIFQYYEKEERGRGNFPDRFSARQFPNYSSELNVNALLLGDSALYLCASSGGTAYSNQPQHFGDGTRLSIL.

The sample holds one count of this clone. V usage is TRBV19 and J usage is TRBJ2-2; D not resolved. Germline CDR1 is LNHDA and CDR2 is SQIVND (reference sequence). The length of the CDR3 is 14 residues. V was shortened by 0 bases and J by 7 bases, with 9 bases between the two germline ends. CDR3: CASSIESLGGELFF. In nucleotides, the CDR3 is TGTGCCAGTAGTATAGAATCGCTAGGCGGGGAGCTGTTTTTT.

CDR3 in DNA: TGCAGCGTTGATTTGAACGGGCACTATGGCTACACCTTC. Amino acid sequence: CSVDLNGHYGYTF. The chain couples TRBV29-1 to TRBJ1-2; D is unclear. Germline-derived CDR1 and CDR2 are SQVTM and ANQGSEA. CDR3 length: 13 residues. V shed 3 bases and J shed 3 bases, with 11 bases lying between them.

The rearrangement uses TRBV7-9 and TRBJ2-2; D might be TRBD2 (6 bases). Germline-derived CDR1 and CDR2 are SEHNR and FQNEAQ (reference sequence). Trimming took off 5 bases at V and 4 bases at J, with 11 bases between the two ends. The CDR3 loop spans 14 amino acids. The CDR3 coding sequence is TGTGCCAGCAGCCCACTAGCCGTCACCGGGGAGCTGTTTTTT. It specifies CASSPLAVTGELFF.

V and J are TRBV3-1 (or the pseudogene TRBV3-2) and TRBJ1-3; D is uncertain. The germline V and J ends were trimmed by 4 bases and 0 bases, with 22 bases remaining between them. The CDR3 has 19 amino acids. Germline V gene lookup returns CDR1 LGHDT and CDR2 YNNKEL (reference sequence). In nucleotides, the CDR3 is TGTGCCAGCAGCCCTACTCCCCCAGGCTTCCCCGACTCTGGAAACACCATATATTTT. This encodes CASSPTPPGFPDSGNTIYF.

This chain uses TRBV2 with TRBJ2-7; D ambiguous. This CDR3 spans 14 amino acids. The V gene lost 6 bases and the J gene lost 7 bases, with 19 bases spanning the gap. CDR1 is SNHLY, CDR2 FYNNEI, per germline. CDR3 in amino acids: CASSGPQGTREQYF. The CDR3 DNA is TGTGCCAGCAGCGGTCCCCAAGGAACACGGGAGCAGTACTTC.

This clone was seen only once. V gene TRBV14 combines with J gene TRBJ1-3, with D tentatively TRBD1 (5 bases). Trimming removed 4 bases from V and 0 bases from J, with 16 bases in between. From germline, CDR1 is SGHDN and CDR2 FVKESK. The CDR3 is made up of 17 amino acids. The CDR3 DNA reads TGTGCCAGCAGCCCGATTGGGACTACCAGCTCTGGAAACACCATATATTTT. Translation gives CASSPIGTTSSGNTIYF.

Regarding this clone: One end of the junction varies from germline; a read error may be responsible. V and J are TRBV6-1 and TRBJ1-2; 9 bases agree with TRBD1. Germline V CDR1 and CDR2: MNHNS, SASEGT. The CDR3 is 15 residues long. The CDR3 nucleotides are TGTGCCAGCACTGAAGGACAGGGGAAGATCTATGGCTACACCTTC. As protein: CASTEGQGKIYGYTF.

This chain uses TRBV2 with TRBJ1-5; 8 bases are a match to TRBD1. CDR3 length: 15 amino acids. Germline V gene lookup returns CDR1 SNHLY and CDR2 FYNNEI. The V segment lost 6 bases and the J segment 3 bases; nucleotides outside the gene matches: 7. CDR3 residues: CASRPGQALNQPQHF. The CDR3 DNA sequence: TGTGCCAGCAGGCCGGGACAGGCTCTCAATCAGCCCCAGCATTTT.

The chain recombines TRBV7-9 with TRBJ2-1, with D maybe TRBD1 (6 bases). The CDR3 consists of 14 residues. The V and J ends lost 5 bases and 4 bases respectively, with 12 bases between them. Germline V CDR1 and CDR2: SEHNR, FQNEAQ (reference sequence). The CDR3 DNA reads TGTGCCAGCAGCCCGGGACACAAATACAATGAGCAGTTCTTC. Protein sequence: CASSPGHKYNEQFF.

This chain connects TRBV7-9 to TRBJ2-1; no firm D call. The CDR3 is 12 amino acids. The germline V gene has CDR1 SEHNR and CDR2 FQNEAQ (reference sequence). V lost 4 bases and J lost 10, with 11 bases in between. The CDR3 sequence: CASSWQIEEQFF. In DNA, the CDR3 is TGTGCCAGCAGCTGGCAAATCGAGGAGCAGTTCTTC.

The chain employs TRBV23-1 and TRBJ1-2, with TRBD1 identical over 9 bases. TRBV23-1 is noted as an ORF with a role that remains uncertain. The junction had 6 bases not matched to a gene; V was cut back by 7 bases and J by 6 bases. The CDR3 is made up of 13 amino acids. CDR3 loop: CASNRDRVHGYTF. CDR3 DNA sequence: TGCGCCAGCAACCGGGACAGGGTCCATGGCTACACCTTC.

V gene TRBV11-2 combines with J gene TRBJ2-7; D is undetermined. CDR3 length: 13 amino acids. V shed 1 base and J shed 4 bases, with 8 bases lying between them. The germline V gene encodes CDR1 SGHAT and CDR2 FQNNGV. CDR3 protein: CASSLGPTYEQYF. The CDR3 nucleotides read TGTGCCAGCAGCTTAGGACCGACATACGAGCAGTACTTC.

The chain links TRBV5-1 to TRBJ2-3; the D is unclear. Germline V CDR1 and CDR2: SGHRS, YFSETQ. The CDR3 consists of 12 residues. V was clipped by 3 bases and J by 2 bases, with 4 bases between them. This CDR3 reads CASSSPTDTQYF. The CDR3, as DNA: TGCGCCAGCAGCTCCCCCACAGATACGCAGTATTTT. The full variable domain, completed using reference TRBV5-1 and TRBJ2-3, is KAGVTQTPRYLIKTRGQQVTLSCSPISGHRSVSWYQQTPGQGLQFLFEYFSETQRNKGNFPGRFSGRQFSNSRSEMNVSTLELGDSALYLCASSSPTDTQYFGPGTRLTVL.

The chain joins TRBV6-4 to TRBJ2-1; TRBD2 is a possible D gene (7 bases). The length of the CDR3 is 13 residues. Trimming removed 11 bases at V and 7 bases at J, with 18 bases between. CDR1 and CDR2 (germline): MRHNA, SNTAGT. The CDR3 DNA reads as TGTGCCTTCGAAAGGGGGGGATGGAATGAGCAGTTCTTC. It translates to CAFERGGWNEQFF.

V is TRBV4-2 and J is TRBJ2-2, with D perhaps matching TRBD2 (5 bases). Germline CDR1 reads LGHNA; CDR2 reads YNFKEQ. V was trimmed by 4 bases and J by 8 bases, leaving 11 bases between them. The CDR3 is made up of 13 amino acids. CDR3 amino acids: CASSLLAVGELFF. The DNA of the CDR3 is TGTGCCAGCAGCCTCCTAGCCGTGGGGGAGCTGTTTTTT.